This T cell receptor (beta chain) is from a study of blood T cell repertoires in COVID-19. On the study more broadly: Acute and convalescent COVID-19 specimens originated in the United States, Italy and Spain. T cells, B-cell-depleted T cells, or PBMCs provided the cDNA or gDNA that served as material.

Generated by immunoSEQ multiplex PCR, the TCRdb table keeps only in-frame clones and is missing some. The sample has roughly 280,000 clones, over 85% seen once. The germline V gene has CDR1 LNHDA and CDR2 SQIVND (reference sequence). The CDR3 is 15 residues long. V dropped 3 bases and J dropped 2; count of bases not matched to a gene: 5. Each participant's cohort was designated according to participant-reported clinical history. Donors in Cohort 3 counted as recovered after two negative PCRs, clearance, or symptom resolution. The sample holds one count of this clone. The sample was PBMCs or T cells enriched from blood (not recorded which). The source is a woman aged 60-75 years who had recovered from COVID-19. The J gene is TRBJ1-2, the V gene TRBV19; 8 bases are shared with TRBD1. The CDR3 DNA sequence: TGTGCCAGTAGTATCGACAGGGGAGGGAACTATGGCTACACCTTC. Its protein is CASSIDRGGNYGYTF.